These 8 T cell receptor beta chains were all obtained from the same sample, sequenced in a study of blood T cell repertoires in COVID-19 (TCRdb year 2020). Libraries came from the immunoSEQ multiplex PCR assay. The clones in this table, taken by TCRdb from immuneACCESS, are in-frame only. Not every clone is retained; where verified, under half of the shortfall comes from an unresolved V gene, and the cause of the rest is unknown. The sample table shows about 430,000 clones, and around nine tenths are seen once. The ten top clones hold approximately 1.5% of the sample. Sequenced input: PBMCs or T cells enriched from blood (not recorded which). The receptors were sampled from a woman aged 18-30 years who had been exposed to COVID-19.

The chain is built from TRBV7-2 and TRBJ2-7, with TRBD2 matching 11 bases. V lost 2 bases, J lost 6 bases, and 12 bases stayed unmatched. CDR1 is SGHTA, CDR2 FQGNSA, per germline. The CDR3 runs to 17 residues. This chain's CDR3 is CASSLLAGGPTVGEQYF. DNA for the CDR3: TGTGCCAGCAGCTTACTAGCGGGGGGCCCCACGGTAGGCGAGCAGTACTTC. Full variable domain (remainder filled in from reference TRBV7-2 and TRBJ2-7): GAGVSQSPSNKVTEKGKDVELRCDPISGHTALYWYRQSLGQGLEFLIYFQGNSAPDKSGLPSDRFSAERTGGSVSTLTIQRTQQEDSAVYLCASSLLAGGPTVGEQYFGPGTRLTVT.

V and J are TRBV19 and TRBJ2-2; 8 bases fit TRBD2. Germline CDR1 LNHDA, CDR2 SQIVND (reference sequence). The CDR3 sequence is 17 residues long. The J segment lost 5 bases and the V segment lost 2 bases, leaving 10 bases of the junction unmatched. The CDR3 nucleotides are TGTGCCAGTAGTATACGTGGGCCCGGGGGGGGAACCGGGGAGCTGTTTTTT. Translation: CASSIRGPGGGTGELFF.

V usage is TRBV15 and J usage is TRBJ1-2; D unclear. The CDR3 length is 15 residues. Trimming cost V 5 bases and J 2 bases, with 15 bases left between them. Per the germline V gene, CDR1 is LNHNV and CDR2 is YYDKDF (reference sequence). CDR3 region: CATSSEPHRNYGYTF. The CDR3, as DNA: TGTGCCACCAGCTCAGAGCCCCACAGAAACTATGGCTACACCTTC.

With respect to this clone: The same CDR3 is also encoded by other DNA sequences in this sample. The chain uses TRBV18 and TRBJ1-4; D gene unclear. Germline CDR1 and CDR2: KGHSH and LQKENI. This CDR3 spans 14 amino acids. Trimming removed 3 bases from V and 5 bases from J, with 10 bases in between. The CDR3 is CASSPGAGNEKLFF. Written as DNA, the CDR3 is TGTGCCAGCTCACCCGGAGCGGGAAATGAAAAACTGTTTTTT.

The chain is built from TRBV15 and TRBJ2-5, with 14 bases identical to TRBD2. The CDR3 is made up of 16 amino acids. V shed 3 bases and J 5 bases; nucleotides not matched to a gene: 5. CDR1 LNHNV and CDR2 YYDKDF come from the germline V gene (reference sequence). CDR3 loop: CATSSGTSGSGETQYF. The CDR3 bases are TGTGCCACCAGCAGCGGGACTAGCGGGAGTGGTGAGACCCAGTACTTC.

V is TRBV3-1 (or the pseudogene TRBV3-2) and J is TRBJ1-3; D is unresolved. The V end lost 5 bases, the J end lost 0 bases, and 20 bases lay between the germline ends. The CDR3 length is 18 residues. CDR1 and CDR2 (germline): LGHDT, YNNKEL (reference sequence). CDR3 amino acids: CASSEALTTGLSGNTIYF. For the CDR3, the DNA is TGTGCCAGCAGCGAAGCCCTCACCACGGGTCTCTCTGGAAACACCATATATTTT.

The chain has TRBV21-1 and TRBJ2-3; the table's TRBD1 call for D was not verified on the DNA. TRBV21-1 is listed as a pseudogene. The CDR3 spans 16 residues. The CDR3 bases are TGTGCCAGCAGCGAAAGGTCCGGGACAGGGGTTTGGACGCAGTATTTT. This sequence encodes CASSERSGTGVWTQYF.

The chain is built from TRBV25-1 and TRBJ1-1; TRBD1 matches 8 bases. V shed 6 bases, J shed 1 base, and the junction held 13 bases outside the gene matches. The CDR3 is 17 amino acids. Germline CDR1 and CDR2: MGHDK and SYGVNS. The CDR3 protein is CASREGPGTGKNTEAFF. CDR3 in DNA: TGTGCCAGCAGGGAGGGCCCCGGGACAGGAAAGAACACTGAAGCTTTCTTT.